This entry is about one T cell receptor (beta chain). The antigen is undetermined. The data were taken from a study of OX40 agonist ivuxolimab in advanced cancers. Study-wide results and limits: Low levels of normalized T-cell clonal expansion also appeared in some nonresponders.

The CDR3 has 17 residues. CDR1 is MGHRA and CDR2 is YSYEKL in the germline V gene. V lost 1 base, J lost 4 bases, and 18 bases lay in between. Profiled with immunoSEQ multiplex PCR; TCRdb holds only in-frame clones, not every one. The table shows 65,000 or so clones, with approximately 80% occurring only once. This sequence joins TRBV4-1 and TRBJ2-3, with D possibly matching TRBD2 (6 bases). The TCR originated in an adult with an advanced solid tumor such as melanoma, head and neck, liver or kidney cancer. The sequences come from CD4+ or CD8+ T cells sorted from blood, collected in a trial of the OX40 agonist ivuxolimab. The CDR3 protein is CASSQGTKSGPADTQYF. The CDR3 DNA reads TGCGCCAGCAGCCAAGGAACCAAGAGCGGGCCAGCAGATACGCAGTATTTT.